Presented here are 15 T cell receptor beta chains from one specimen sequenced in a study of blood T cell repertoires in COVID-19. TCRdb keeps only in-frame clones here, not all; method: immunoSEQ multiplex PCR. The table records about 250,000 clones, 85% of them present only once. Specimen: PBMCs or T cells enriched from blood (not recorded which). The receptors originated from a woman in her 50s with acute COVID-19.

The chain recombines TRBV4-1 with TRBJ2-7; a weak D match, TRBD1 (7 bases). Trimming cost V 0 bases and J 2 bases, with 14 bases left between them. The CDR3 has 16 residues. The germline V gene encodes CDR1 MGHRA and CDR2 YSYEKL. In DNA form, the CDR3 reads TGCGCCAGCAGCCAAGAGGAGGGGGCAGATGCCTACGAGCAGTACTTC. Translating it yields CASSQEEGADAYEQYF.

DNA of the CDR3: TGTGCCAGCAGTCAAAGGCTTCCAACAGGGGGCCAGTTGGGCAATGAGCAGTTCTTC. Translating it yields CASSQRLPTGGQLGNEQFF. The V call is TRBV7-8, the J call TRBJ2-1; TRBD1 aligns across 9 bases. CDR1 and CDR2 from the germline V gene are SGHVS and FQNEAQ. This CDR3 contains 19 residues. Unmatched junction bases numbered 21, after V lost 6 bases and J lost 6 bases. The full variable domain, in which reference TRBV7-8 and TRBJ2-1 provide the parts outside the CDR3, is GAGVSQSPRYKVAKRGQDVALRCDPISGHVSLFWYQQALGQGPEFLTYFQNEAQLDKSGLPSDRFFAERPEGSVSTLKIQRTQQEDSAVYLCASSQRLPTGGQLGNEQFFGPGTRLTVL.

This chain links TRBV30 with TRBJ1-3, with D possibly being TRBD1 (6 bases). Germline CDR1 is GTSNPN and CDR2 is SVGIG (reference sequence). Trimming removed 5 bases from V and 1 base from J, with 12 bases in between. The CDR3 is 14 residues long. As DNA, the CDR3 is TGTGCCTGGGATCAGGGGAGTTCTGGAAACACCATATATTTT. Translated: CAWDQGSSGNTIYF.

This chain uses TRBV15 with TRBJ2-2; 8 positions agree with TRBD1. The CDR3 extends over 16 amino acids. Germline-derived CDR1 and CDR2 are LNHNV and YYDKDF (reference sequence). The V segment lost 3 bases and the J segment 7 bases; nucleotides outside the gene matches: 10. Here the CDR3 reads CATSSYGQGHGGELFF. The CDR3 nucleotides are TGTGCCACCAGCAGCTACGGACAGGGCCATGGCGGGGAGCTGTTTTTT.

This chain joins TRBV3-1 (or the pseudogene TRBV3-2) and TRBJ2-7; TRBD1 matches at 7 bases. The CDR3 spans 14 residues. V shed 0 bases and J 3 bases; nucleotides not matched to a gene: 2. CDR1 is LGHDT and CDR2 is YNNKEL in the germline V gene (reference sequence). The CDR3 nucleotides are TGTGCCAGCAGCCAAGAGACAGGGAACTACGAGCAGTACTTC. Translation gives CASSQETGNYEQYF.

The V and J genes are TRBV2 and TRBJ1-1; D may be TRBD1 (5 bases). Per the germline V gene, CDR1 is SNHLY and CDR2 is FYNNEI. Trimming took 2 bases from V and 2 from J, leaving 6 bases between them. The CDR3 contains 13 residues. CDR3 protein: CASSEQGNTEAFF. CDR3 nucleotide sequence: TGTGCCAGCAGTGAACAGGGAAACACTGAAGCTTTCTTT. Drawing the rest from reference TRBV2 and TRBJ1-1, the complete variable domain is EPEVTQTPSHQVTQMGQEVILRCVPISNHLYFYWYRQILGQKVEFLVSFYNNEISEKSEIFDDQFSVERPDGSNFTLKIRSTKLEDSAMYFCASSEQGNTEAFFGQGTRLTVV.

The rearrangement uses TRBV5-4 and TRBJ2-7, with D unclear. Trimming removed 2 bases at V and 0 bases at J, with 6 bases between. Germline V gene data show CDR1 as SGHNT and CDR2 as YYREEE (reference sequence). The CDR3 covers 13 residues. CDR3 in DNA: TGTGCCAGCAGCTTAACAGACTCCTACGAGCAGTACTTC. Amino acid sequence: CASSLTDSYEQYF. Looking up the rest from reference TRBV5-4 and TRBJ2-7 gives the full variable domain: ETGVTQSPTHLIKTRGQQVTLRCSSQSGHNTVSWYQQALGQGPQFIFQYYREEENGRGNFPPRFSGLQFPNYSSELNVNALELDDSALYLCASSLTDSYEQYFGPGTRLTVT.

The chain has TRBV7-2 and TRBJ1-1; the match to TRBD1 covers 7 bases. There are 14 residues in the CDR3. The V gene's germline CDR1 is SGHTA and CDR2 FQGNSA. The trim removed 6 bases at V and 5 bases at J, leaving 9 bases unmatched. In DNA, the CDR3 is TGTGCCAGCAGTCAAGACAGGGTGGTTACTGAAGCTTTCTTT. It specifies CASSQDRVVTEAFF. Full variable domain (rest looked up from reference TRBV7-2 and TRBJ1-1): GAGVSQSPSNKVTEKGKDVELRCDPISGHTALYWYRQSLGQGLEFLIYFQGNSAPDKSGLPSDRFSAERTGGSVSTLTIQRTQQEDSAVYLCASSQDRVVTEAFFGQGTRLTVV.

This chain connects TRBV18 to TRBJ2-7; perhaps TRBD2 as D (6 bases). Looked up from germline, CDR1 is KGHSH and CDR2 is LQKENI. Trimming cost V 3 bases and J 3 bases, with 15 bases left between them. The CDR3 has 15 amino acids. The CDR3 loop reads CASSPSTGVVYEQYF. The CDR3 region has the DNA TGTGCCAGCTCACCTTCGACGGGGGTAGTCTACGAGCAGTACTTC.

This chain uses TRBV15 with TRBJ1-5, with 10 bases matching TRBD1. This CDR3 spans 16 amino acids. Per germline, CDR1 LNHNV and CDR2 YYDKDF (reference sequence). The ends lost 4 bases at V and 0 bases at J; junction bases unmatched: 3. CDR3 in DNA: TGTGCCACCAGCACAGGGACAGGGGATAGCAATCAGCCCCAGCATTTT. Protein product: CATSTGTGDSNQPQHF.

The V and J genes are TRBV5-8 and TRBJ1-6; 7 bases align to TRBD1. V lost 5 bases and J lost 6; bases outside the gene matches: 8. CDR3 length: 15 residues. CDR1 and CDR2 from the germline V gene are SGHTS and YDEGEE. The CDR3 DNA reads TGTGCCAGCAGGGCGACCGGGACAGCTAATTCACCCCTCCACTTT. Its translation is CASRATGTANSPLHF.

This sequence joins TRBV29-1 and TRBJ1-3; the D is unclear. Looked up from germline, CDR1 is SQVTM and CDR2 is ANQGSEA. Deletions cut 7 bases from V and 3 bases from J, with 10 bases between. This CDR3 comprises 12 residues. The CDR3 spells CSAARDGNTIYF. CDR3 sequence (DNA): TGCAGCGCGGCGAGGGATGGAAACACCATATATTTT.

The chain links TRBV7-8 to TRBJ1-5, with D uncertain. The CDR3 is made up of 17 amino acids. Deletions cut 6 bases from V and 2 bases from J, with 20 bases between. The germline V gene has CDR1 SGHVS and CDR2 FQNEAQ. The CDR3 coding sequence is TGTGCCAGCAGTTACCACCCCGAGGAGGTACGCAATCAGCCCCAGCATTTT. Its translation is CASSYHPEEVRNQPQHF.

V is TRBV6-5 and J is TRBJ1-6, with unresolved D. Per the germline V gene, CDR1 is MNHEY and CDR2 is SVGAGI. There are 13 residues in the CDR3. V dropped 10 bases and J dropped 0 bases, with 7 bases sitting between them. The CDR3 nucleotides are TGTGCCACTACAGTCTCCTATAATTCACCCCTCCACTTT. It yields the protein CATTVSYNSPLHF.

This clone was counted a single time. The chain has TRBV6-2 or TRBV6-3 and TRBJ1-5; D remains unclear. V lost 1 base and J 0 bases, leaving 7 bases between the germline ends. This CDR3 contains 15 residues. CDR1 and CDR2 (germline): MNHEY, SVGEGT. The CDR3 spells CASSYFDISNQPQHF. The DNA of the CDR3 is TGTGCCAGCAGTTACTTTGACATTAGCAATCAGCCCCAGCATTTT.